Listed below are T cell receptor beta chains from one sample, sequenced in a study of T cell responses to AZD1222 COVID-19 vaccine. The assay was immunoSEQ multiplex PCR, and TCRdb's table has in-frame clones only and misses some. The sample lists tens of thousands of clones; roughly 86% were seen once. The specimen comprised peripheral blood, sampled on day 0 of MenACWY control vaccination. Receptors were obtained from an adult in good health. CDR3s include the opening cysteine and the closing phenylalanine or tryptophan. The order of the fields is D gene, V gene, J gene, clone size, CDR3 protein, CDR3 DNA. The D gene is left open where the match is weak. The size entry is marked missing in some rows and otherwise reads once, few, many or a size class.

TRBD2	TRBV14	TRBJ2-1	.	CASIGLAGGLNEQFF	TGTGCCAGCATTGGGTTAGCGGGGGGGCTAAATGAGCAGTTCTTC
.	TRBV11-1	TRBJ2-7	.	CASNSGEGYEQYF	TGTGCCAGCAACTCAGGGGAAGGGTACGAGCAGTACTTC
TRBD1	TRBV7-3	TRBJ1-1	.	CASSFGQGSTEAFF	TGTGCCAGCAGCTTCGGACAGGGTAGTACTGAAGCTTTCTTT
.	TRBV5-1	TRBJ1-6	.	CASSLAGSEDNSPLHF	TGCGCCAGCAGCTTGGCCGGCAGTGAGGACAATTCACCCCTCCACTTT
TRBD1	TRBV9	TRBJ2-3	.	CASSVQGARGDTQYF	TGTGCCAGCAGCGTCCAGGGGGCGAGAGGAGATACGCAGTATTTT
TRBD1	TRBV3-1/TRBV3-2	TRBJ1-1	.	CASSQGRGPYTEAFF	TGTGCCAGCAGCCAAGGCAGGGGGCCGTATACTGAAGCTTTCTTT
.	TRBV19	TRBJ2-3	.	CASSTAGDTQYF	TGTGCCAGTAGTACCGCTGGGGATACGCAGTATTTT
.	TRBV6-5	TRBJ2-2	.	CASSYSLTGELFF	TGTGCCAGCAGTTACTCGCTCACCGGGGAGCTGTTTTTT
.	TRBV7-9	TRBJ1-6	.	CASSSEGPTPLHF	TGTGCCAGCAGCTCAGAGGGCCCAACTCCCCTCCACTTT
.	TRBV7-2	TRBJ2-3	.	CASSLGPDTQYF	TGTGCCAGCAGCTTAGGTCCAGATACGCAGTATTTT
.	TRBV28	TRBJ1-1	.	CASSLLGGEAFF	TGTGCCAGCAGTTTATTAGGGGGTGAAGCTTTCTTT
TRBD1	TRBV4-1	TRBJ1-2	.	CASKKQGAQNGYTF	TGCGCCAGCAAGAAACAGGGGGCGCAGAATGGCTACACCTTC
.	TRBV4-3	TRBJ1-6	.	CASSQDGSGSGSPLHF	TGCGCCAGCAGCCAAGACGGTTCGGGATCGGGTTCACCCCTCCACTTT
.	TRBV12-3/TRBV12-4	TRBJ1-1	.	CASRGRANTEAFF	TGTGCCAGCAGGGGTAGGGCGAACACTGAAGCTTTCTTT
.	TRBV30	TRBJ1-2	.	CAWSGVNYGYTF	TGTGCCTGGAGTGGTGTTAACTATGGCTACACCTTC
.	TRBV30	TRBJ1-5	once	CAWSVDVQPQHF	TGTGCCTGGAGTGTAGACGTTCAGCCCCAGCATTTT
.	TRBV6-5	TRBJ2-5	.	CASSSSVTQYF	TGTGCCAGCAGTTCCTCAGTTACCCAGTACTTC
.	TRBV12-5	TRBJ1-2	.	CASGEDGSSGYTF	TGTGCTAGTGGTGAGGACGGCTCTTCGGGCTACACCTTC
TRBD2	TRBV6-4	TRBJ2-3	.	CASSESGGGTDTQYF	TGTGCCAGCAGTGAGAGCGGGGGTGGCACAGATACGCAGTATTTT